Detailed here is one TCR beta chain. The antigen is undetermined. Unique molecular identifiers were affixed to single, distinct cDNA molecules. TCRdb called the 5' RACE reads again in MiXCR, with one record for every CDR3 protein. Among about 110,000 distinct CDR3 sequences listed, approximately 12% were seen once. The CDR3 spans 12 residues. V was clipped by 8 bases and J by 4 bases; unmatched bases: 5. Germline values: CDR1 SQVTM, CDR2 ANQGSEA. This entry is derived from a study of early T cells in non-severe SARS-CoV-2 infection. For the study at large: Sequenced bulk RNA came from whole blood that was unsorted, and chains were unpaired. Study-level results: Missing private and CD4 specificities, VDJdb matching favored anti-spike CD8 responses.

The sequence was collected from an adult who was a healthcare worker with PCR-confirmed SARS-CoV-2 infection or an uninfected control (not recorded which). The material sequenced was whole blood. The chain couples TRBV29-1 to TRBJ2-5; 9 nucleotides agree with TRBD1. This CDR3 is CSFRGQGETQYF. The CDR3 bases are TGCAGCTTCCGGGGACAGGGAGAGACCCAGTACTTC. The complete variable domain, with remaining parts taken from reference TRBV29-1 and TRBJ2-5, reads SAVISQKPSRDICQRGTSLTIQCQVDSQVTMMFWYRQQPGQSLTLIATANQGSEATYESGFVIDKFPISRPNLTFSTLTVSNMSPEDSSIYLCSFRGQGETQYFGPGTRLLVL.